Reported below is one TCR beta chain. Produced via immunoSEQ multiplex PCR; TCRdb's table is partial and in-frame only. This table has 98,000 or so clones, roughly 90% appearing once. The data were taken from a study of Tregs in tolerant kidney transplant recipients. Trimming cost V 3 bases and J 5 bases, with 16 bases left between them. CDR3 length equals 16 residues. The V gene's germline CDR1 is KGHSH and CDR2 LQKENI. Sequencing used CD4+ T cells from blood, obtained before the transplant. The source is a human donor who received a combined kidney and bone marrow transplant. The chain combines TRBV18 with TRBJ2-2, with a tentative D call TRBD2 (5 bases). In nucleotides, the CDR3 is TGTGCCAGCTCACCGAGTTGGTCCCGAGGGACCGGGGAGCTGTTTTTT. As protein: CASSPSWSRGTGELFF. Full variable domain (outside the CDR3, taken from reference TRBV18 and TRBJ2-2): NAGVMQNPRHLVRRRGQEARLRCSPMKGHSHVYWYRQLPEEGLKFMVYLQKENIIDESGMPKERFSAEFPKEGPSILRIQQVVRGDSAAYFCASSPSWSRGTGELFFGEGSRLTVL.